This T cell receptor beta chain was captured in a study of T cell changes during pregnancy in multiple sclerosis. The CDR3 contains 14 residues. In germline, CDR1 is GTSNPN, CDR2 SVGIG (reference sequence). Trimming removed 6 bases from V and 4 bases from J, with 18 bases in between. Sequencing was performed with immunoSEQ multiplex PCR; in TCRdb, only in-frame clones are kept and a portion is missing. The table includes about 92,000 clones, roughly 90% detected once. This receptor was identified in a female donor with multiple sclerosis, enrolled in a pregnancy study. The chain carries TRBV30 and TRBJ1-2; possible D gene TRBD1, 5 bases. The source material was peripheral blood, sampled in the first trimester of pregnancy. In nucleotides, the CDR3 is TGTGCCTGCCGGGAGGGACTGGGGTCCTATGGCTACACCTTC. As protein: CACREGLGSYGYTF.